This TCR beta chain was found in a study of blood T cell repertoires in COVID-19. The table lists this clone with a count of one. The sample has other DNA sequences that encode this CDR3 too. Trimming shortened V by 0 bases and J by 0 bases, and 9 bases separated the two germline ends. The CDR3 spans 16 residues. Germline V gene data show CDR1 as SGDLS and CDR2 as YYNGEE. Per the study methods: Estimated nucleated cell counts came from reference gene primer amplification. Assay: immunoSEQ multiplex PCR; the TCRdb copy retains only in-frame clones and omits some. The V and J calls and the clone size are those of that table, but D and trimming were determined from the DNA. The table includes 200,000 to 250,000 clones, roughly 90% detected once.

The sequenced sample was peripheral blood. This TCR came from a man in his 70s with acute or convalescent COVID-19. The chain is built from TRBV9 and TRBJ1-4; possible D gene TRBD1, 5 bases. The DNA of the CDR3 is TGTGCCAGCAGCGTAGCTACGGGGGCAACTAATGAAAAACTGTTTTTT. Translating it yields CASSVATGATNEKLFF.